A single count supports the clone carrying this TCR beta chain. In the source study's methods: Amplification from reference gene primers served as the basis for estimated nucleated cell counts. Measured with immunoSEQ multiplex PCR; TCRdb has only the in-frame clones, and not every one. From that table come the V and J calls and clone size; the DNA was used to work out D and trimming. The data contain 450,000 to 600,000 clones, approximately 90% of them singletons. The sample comes from a study of blood T cell repertoires in COVID-19. The wider study: PBMCs, B-cell-depleted T cells, or T cells provided the cDNA or gDNA that made up the material.

V dropped 1 base and J dropped 5; count of bases not matched to a gene: 5. Germline CDR1 KGHSH, CDR2 LQKENI. CDR3 size: 16 residues. The chain carries TRBV18 and TRBJ2-2, with TRBD1 identical over 9 bases. The clonotype originates from a woman younger than 35 who had recovered from COVID-19. Sequenced: PBMCs or T cells enriched from blood (not recorded which). The CDR3 DNA reads as TGTGCCAGCTCACCACGAAGGGGGACAGGGACCGGGGAGCTGTTTTTT. Amino acid sequence: CASSPRRGTGTGELFF. Full variable domain (remainder filled in from reference TRBV18 and TRBJ2-2): NAGVMQNPRHLVRRRGQEARLRCSPMKGHSHVYWYRQLPEEGLKFMVYLQKENIIDESGMPKERFSAEFPKEGPSILRIQQVVRGDSAAYFCASSPRRGTGTGELFFGEGSRLTVL.